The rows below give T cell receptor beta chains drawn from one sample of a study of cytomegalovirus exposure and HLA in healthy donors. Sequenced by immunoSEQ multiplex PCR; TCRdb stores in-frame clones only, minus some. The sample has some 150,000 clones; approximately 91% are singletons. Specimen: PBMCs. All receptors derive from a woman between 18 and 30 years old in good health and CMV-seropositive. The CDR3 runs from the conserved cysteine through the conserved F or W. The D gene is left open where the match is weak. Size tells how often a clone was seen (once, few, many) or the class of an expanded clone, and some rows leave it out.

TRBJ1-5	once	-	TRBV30	CAWRGGSNQPQHF	TGTGCCTGGAGAGGGGGTAGCAATCAGCCCCAGCATTTT
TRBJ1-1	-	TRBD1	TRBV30	CAVSTGGNTEAFF	TGTGCCGTTTCAACAGGGGGCAACACTGAAGCTTTCTTT
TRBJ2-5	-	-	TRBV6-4	CASSETVSQETQYF	TGTGCCAGCAGTGAAACTGTTTCCCAAGAGACCCAGTACTTC
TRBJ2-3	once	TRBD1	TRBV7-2	CASSLATGVTDTQYF	TGTGCCAGCAGCTTAGCGACAGGGGTAACAGATACGCAGTATTTT
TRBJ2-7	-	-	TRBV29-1	CSVQGKTYEQYF	TGCAGCGTCCAGGGAAAGACCTACGAGCAGTACTTC
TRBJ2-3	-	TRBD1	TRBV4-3	CASSQDRGQGYPDTQYF	TGCGCCAGCAGCCAAGATCGGGGACAGGGGTACCCAGATACGCAGTATTTT
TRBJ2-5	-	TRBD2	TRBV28	CASSLLAGGPLETQYF	TGTGCCAGCAGTTTATTGGCGGGAGGGCCCCTAGAGACCCAGTACTTC
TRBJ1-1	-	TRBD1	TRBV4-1	CASSQEGQVGTEAFF	TGCGCCAGCAGCCAGGAGGGACAGGTGGGAACTGAAGCTTTCTTT
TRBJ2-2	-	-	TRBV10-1	CASSSGSATGELFF	TGCGCCAGCAGTTCCGGGTCCGCAACCGGGGAGCTGTTTTTT
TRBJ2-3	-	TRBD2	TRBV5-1	CASSYGLAASTDTQYF	TGCGCCAGCAGCTACGGACTAGCGGCTAGCACAGATACGCAGTATTTT
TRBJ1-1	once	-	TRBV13	CASSLGHPNTEAFF	TGTGCCAGCAGCCTGGGACATCCGAACACTGAAGCTTTCTTT
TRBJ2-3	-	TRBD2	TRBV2	CASSILAGGTDTQYF	TGTGCCAGCAGTATTCTAGCGGGAGGCACAGATACGCAGTATTTT
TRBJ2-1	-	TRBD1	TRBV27	CASQTGGASSEQFF	TGTGCCAGCCAAACAGGGGGCGCATCATCCGAGCAGTTCTTC
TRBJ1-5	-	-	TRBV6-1	CASSEIGGSNQPQHF	TGTGCCAGCAGTGAAATCGGGGGTTCCAATCAGCCCCAGCATTTT
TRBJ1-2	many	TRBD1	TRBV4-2	CASSQDRDRGPGYTF	TGTGCCAGCAGCCAAGACCGAGACAGGGGGCCTGGCTACACCTTC
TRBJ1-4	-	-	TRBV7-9	CASSLGGANEKLFF	TGTGCCAGCAGCTTGGGTGGAGCTAATGAAAAACTGTTTTTT
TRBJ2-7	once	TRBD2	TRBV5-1	CASSLSAGGPHEQYF	TGCGCCAGCAGCTTGTCAGCGGGAGGGCCCCACGAGCAGTACTTC
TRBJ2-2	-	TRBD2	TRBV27	CASSFSSGRGTGELFF	TGTGCCAGCAGTTTTTCTAGCGGGAGGGGGACCGGGGAGCTGTTTTTT
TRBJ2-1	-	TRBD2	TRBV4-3	CASSQGLGLAGGDEQFF	TGCGCCAGCAGCCAGGGCCTGGGACTAGCGGGAGGAGATGAGCAGTTCTTC
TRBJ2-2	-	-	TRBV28	CASSLLKGAGELFF	TGTGCCAGCAGTTTACTCAAAGGGGCCGGGGAGCTGTTTTTT
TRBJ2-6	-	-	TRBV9	CASSVDGDGANVLTF	TGTGCCAGCAGCGTAGACGGGGATGGGGCCAACGTCCTGACTTTC
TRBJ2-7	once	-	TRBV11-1	CASSSWDKAISYEQYF	TGTGCCAGCAGCTCCTGGGACAAGGCTATCTCCTACGAGCAGTACTTC